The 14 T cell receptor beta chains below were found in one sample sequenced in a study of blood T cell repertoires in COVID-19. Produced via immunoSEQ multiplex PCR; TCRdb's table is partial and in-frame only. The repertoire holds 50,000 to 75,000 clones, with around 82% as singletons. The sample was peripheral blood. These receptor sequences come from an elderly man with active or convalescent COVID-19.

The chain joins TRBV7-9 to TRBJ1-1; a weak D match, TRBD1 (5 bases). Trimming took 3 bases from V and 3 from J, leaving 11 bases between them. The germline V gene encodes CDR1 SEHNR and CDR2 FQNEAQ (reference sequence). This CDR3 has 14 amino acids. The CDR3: CASSLGGMDTEAFF. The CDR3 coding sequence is TGTGCCAGCAGCTTGGGGGGGATGGACACTGAAGCTTTCTTT. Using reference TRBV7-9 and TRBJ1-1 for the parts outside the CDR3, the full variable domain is DTGVSQNPRHKITKRGQNVTFRCDPISEHNRLYWYRQTLGQGPEFLTYFQNEAQLEKSRLLSDRFSAERPKGSFSTLEIQRTEQGDSAMYLCASSLGGMDTEAFFGQGTRLTVV.

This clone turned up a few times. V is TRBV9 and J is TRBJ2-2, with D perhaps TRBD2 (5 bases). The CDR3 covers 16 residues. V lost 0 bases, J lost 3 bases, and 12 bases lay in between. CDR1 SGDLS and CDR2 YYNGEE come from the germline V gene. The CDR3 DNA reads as TGTGCCAGCAGCGTAGCCCCCGGGATCTACACCGGGGAGCTGTTTTTT. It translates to CASSVAPGIYTGELFF.

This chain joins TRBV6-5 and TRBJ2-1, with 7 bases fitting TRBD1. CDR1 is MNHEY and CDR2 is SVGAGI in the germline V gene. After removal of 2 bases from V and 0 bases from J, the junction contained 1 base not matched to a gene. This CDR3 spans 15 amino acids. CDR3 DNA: TGTGCCAGCAGTTACGACAGGGTCTCCTACAATGAGCAGTTCTTC. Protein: CASSYDRVSYNEQFF.

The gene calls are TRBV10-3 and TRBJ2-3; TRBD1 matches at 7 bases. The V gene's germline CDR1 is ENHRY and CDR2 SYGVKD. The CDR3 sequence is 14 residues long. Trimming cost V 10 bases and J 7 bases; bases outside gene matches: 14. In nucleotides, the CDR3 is TGTGCCACCCAGACAGGGAAGATGGGATATACGCAGTATTTT. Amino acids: CATQTGKMGYTQYF.

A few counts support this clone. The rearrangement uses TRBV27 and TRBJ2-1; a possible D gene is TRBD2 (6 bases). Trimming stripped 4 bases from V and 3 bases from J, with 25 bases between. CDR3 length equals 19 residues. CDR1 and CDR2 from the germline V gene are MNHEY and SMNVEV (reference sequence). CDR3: CASSSANGRLRRVYNEQFF. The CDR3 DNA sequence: TGTGCCAGCAGTTCGGCGAACGGGAGACTACGCCGTGTCTACAATGAGCAGTTCTTC.

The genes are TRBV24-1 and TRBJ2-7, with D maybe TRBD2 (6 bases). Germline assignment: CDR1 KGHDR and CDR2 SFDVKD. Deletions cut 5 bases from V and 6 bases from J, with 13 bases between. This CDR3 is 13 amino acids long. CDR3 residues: CATSGYQGGEQYF. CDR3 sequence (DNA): TGTGCCACCAGTGGATACCAGGGAGGCGAGCAGTACTTC.

Written as DNA, the CDR3 is TGTGCCAGCAGCTCCCCTAGCGGGAGGCCTTACAATGAGCAGTTCTTC. As protein: CASSSPSGRPYNEQFF. The genes are TRBV5-7 and TRBJ2-1; 11 bases are shared with TRBD2. TRBV5-7 is filed as an ORF, its function uncertain. Germline trimming cut 3 bases from V and 4 bases from J; bases unmatched to any gene: 6. The CDR3 loop spans 16 amino acids.

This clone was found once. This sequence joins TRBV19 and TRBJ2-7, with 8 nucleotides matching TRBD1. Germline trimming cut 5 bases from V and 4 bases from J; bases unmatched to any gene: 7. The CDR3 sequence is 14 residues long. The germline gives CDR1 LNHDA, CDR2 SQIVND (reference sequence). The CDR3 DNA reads TGTGCCAGTAGTGTGCAGGGGGCGGGTTACGAGCAGTACTTC. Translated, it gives CASSVQGAGYEQYF. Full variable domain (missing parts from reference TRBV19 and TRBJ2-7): DGGITQSPKYLFRKEGQNVTLSCEQNLNHDAMYWYRQDPGQGLRLIYYSQIVNDFQKGDIAEGYSVSREKKESFPLTVTSAQKNPTAFYLCASSVQGAGYEQYFGPGTRLTVT.

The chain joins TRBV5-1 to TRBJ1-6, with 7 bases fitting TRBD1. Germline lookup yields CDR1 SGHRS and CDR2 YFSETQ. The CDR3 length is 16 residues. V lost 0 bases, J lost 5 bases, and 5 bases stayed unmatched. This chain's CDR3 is CASSLGQGGNNSPLHF. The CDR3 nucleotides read TGCGCCAGCAGCTTGGGACAGGGTGGAAATAATTCACCCCTCCACTTT.

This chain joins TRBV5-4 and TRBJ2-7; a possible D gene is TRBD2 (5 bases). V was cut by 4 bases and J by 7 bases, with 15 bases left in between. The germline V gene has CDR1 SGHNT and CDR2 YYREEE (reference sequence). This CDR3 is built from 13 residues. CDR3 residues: CASSRISTGEQYF. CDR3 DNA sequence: TGTGCCAGCAGCCGAATTTCGACGGGGGAGCAGTACTTC.

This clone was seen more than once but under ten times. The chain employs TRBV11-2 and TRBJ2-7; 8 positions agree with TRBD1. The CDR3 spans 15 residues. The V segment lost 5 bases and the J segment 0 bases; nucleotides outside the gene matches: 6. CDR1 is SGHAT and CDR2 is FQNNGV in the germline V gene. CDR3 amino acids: CASSNGDRISYEQYF. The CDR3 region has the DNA TGTGCCAGCAGCAATGGGGACAGGATCTCCTACGAGCAGTACTTC.

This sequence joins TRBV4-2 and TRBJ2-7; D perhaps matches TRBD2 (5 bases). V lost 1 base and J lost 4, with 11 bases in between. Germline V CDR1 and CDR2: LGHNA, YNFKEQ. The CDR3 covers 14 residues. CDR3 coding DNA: TGTGCCAGCAGCCAAGGGGCGGGCGGGTACGAGCAGTACTTC. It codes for CASSQGAGGYEQYF.

CDR3 sequence (DNA): TGTGCCAGCAGCTTAGGGGCCTTGGGTGGCTACACCTTC. Protein product: CASSLGALGGYTF. This chain links TRBV7-9 with TRBJ1-2; D remains ambiguous. V was trimmed by 1 base and J by 7 bases, leaving 10 bases between them. This CDR3 region has 13 residues. Germline loops: CDR1 SEHNR, CDR2 FQNEAQ (reference sequence).

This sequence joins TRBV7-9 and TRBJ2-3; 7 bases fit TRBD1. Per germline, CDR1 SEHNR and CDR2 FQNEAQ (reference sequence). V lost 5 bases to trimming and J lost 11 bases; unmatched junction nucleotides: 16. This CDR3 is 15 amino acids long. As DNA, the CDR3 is TGTGCCAGCAGCCCAAAAGGACAGGATCATCGTGGGCAGTATTTT. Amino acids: CASSPKGQDHRGQYF. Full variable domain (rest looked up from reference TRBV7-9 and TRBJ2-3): DTGVSQNPRHKITKRGQNVTFRCDPISEHNRLYWYRQTLGQGPEFLTYFQNEAQLEKSRLLSDRFSAERPKGSFSTLEIQRTEQGDSAMYLCASSPKGQDHRGQYFGPGTRLTVL.